The clone carrying this T cell receptor beta chain was counted ten times or more. Its antigen is undetermined. This sample was included in a study of breast tumors, draining lymph nodes, adjacent tissues. Broader study findings: Tumors had less TCR diversity than lymph nodes, more than nontumor tissue. Data fit most tumor T cells coming from lymph node, expanding in tumor. The lymph node origin of tumor T cells was framed as consistent with a hypothesis, not demonstrated.

The ends were cut back, 6 bases at V and 6 bases at J, with 11 bases in the middle. The CDR3 runs to 13 residues. Germline V lookup: CDR1 MNHEY, CDR2 SMNVEV (reference sequence). TCRdb re-called the multiplex PCR reads with MiXCR, one entry per CDR3 protein. The sample records 150,000 to 200,000 distinct CDR3 sequences, 25% to 40% being singletons. Breast cancer patients provided tissue from their axillary draining lymph nodes. J is TRBJ1-4 and V is TRBV27, with D possibly TRBD1 on 6 matching bases. The sequenced sample was axillary lymph node tissue. This receptor was obtained from a female donor with breast cancer. Some clones in this sample may be carry-over from other donors' samples. CDR3 loop: CASRGGGYEKLFF. The CDR3 DNA sequence: TGTGCCAGCAGGGGAGGGGGTTATGAAAAACTGTTTTTT.